The rows below give T cell receptor beta chains drawn from one sample of a study of blood T cell repertoires in COVID-19. Sequencing was performed with immunoSEQ multiplex PCR; in TCRdb, only in-frame clones are kept and a portion is missing. This sample carries about 140,000 clones, approximately 83% of them seen once, and the ten largest clones take 7.5% to 8.5%. The specimen sequenced was peripheral blood. These receptors were collected from a human donor in a cohort sampled during active COVID-19. Both conserved end residues are part of each CDR3.

j_gene | v_gene | CDR3aa
TRBJ2-1 | TRBV7-9 | CASSLAGRGGRYNEQFF
TRBJ1-1 | TRBV19 | CASAWRPGVTEAFF
TRBJ1-3 | TRBV5-1 | CASSLRGGRSGNTIYF
TRBJ1-1 | TRBV5-1 | CASSLERGSTEAFF
TRBJ1-1 | TRBV27 | CASSLLQSNTEAFF
TRBJ2-3 | TRBV5-5 | CASSLVWGEGDTQYF
TRBJ1-5 | TRBV2 | CASSGLSPEAQHF
TRBJ2-2 | TRBV3-1/TRBV3-2 | CASSHYRGTGELFF
TRBJ2-5 | TRBV19 | CASSERQETQYF
TRBJ1-1 | TRBV7-2 | CASSSRPSGTEAFF
TRBJ1-2 | TRBV19 | CASIQGGTGAFYGYTF
TRBJ2-2 | TRBV5-1 | CASSHGPGTGELFF
TRBJ2-5 | TRBV19 | CASSLLIQETQYF
TRBJ1-5 | TRBV19 | CASSIEGVQPQHF
TRBJ2-1 | TRBV19 | CASSRDRADNEQFF
TRBJ2-7 | TRBV6-5 | CASSYPRGGEQYF
TRBJ1-1 | TRBV2 | CASRRGQGARKAFF
TRBJ2-7 | TRBV7-9 | CASSSQGTHEQYF
TRBJ1-6 | TRBV3-1/TRBV3-2 | CASSLQGGQGHSPLHF
TRBJ2-7 | TRBV6-5 | CASTRGQGTYEQYF
TRBJ1-2 | TRBV2 | CASSVSDYGYTF
TRBJ1-2 | TRBV6-5 | CASSYSKGAYGYTF
TRBJ1-1 | TRBV29-1 | CSVVGGYTEAFF
TRBJ1-2 | TRBV18 | CASSPGTGPYGYTF
TRBJ1-6 | TRBV2 | CASSFRGEPYNSPLHF
TRBJ2-3 | TRBV24-1 | CATQASGDPTDTQYF
TRBJ2-5 | TRBV10-3 | CAISPDREEETQYF
TRBJ2-7 | TRBV6-5 | CASTQDRAPYEQYF
TRBJ2-3 | TRBV24-1 | CATSDPAGTNPTDTQYF